Below, 18 T cell receptor beta chains from the same sample are listed, as sequenced in a study of preoperative IRX-2 immunotherapy in early breast cancer. Treatment indicated: preoperative locoregional IRX-2 cytokine immunotherapy. The protocol was immunoSEQ multiplex PCR, while the TCRdb copy is restricted to in-frame clones and leaves out a portion. The data contain tens of thousands of clones, just under 90% of them singletons. The input for sequencing was tumor tissue, taken after IRX-2 immunotherapy. The receptors shown here come from a human donor with breast cancer.

The chain's CDR3 is CASSLGTGGSEKLFF. In DNA form, the CDR3 reads TGTGCCAGCTCGTTGGGGACAGGGGGCTCCGAAAAACTGTTTTTT. The J gene is TRBJ1-4, the V gene TRBV18; 12 bases line up with TRBD1. The germline CDR1 and CDR2 sequences are KGHSH and LQKENI. CDR3 length: 15 residues. V shed 6 bases and J 8 bases; nucleotides not matched to a gene: 7.

The genes are TRBV6-8 and TRBJ2-7; D possibly matches TRBD1 or TRBD2 (5 bases each). Trimming cost V 6 bases and J 2 bases, with 17 bases left between them. CDR3 size: 15 residues. Per the germline V gene, CDR1 is MNHGY and CDR2 is SAAAGT. The CDR3 nucleotides read TGTGCCAGCAGGCGCTCCGGGACGGGACCCTACGAGCAGTACTTC. It encodes CASRRSGTGPYEQYF.

The rearrangement links TRBV7-5 to TRBJ1-1. TRBV7-5 is described as a pseudogene. The CDR3 covers 15 residues. The DNA for the CDR3 is TGTGCCAGCAGCGCGGCTGTGGGAGTGAACACTGAAGCTTTCTTT. Its translation is CASSAAVGVNTEAFF.

The chain combines TRBV23-1 with TRBJ2-1; unclear D gene. TRBV23-1 is assigned to the ORF class and has an uncertain function. This CDR3 has 14 amino acids. V shed 7 bases and J shed 8 bases, with 18 bases lying between them. The CDR3 DNA reads as TGCGCCAGCACCTTGGGTAGTGGGCCACATGAGCAGTTCTTC. It specifies CASTLGSGPHEQFF.

The rearrangement joins TRBV6-8 to TRBJ2-3; maybe TRBD1 (5 bases). The CDR3 has 17 residues. V was clipped by 6 bases and J by 0 bases, with 19 bases between them. Looked up from germline, CDR1 is MNHGY and CDR2 is SAAAGT. The CDR3 DNA reads as TGTGCCAGCAGCCGCTCGACGACAGCCACTAGCACAGATACGCAGTATTTT. As protein: CASSRSTTATSTDTQYF.

The chain employs TRBV5-1 and TRBJ1-2; D ambiguous. CDR3 length equals 15 residues. V gave up 1 base and J gave up 0 bases, with 10 bases separating them. Germline assignment: CDR1 SGHRS and CDR2 YFSETQ. The CDR3 reads CASSLRAETNYGYTF. The CDR3 coding sequence is TGCGCCAGCAGCTTGCGAGCAGAGACTAACTATGGCTACACCTTC. The full variable domain, with the rest looked up from reference TRBV5-1 and TRBJ1-2, is KAGVTQTPRYLIKTRGQQVTLSCSPISGHRSVSWYQQTPGQGLQFLFEYFSETQRNKGNFPGRFSGRQFSNSRSEMNVSTLELGDSALYLCASSLRAETNYGYTFGSGTRLTVV.

V usage is TRBV10-3 and J usage is TRBJ2-3; 13 positions match TRBD2. The V gene end was trimmed by 4 bases and the J gene end by 0 bases; junction bases not matched to a gene: 13. The CDR3 totals 20 residues. CDR1 is ENHRY and CDR2 is SYGVKD in the germline V gene. The CDR3 is CAISGVDPGTSGASTDTQYF. CDR3 nucleotide sequence: TGTGCCATCAGTGGGGTAGACCCCGGGACTAGCGGGGCTAGCACAGATACGCAGTATTTT.

This clone was counted between two and nine times. This chain connects TRBV6-1 to TRBJ1-4; no definite D call. This CDR3 is built from 15 residues. The germline V gene encodes CDR1 MNHNS and CDR2 SASEGT. The V and J ends lost 0 bases and 0 bases respectively, with 5 bases between them. The CDR3 sequence is CASSEAGTTNEKLFF. CDR3 DNA sequence: TGTGCCAGCAGTGAAGCGGGAACAACTAATGAAAAACTGTTTTTT.

This clone has just a few counts. The rearrangement joins TRBV11-3 to TRBJ1-5; D is perhaps TRBD1 (5 bases). The length of the CDR3 is 15 residues. From germline, CDR1 is SGHNT and CDR2 YENEEA. The ends were cut back, 4 bases at V and 6 bases at J, with 16 bases in the middle. The CDR3 bases are TGTGCCAGCAGCTCATACGGGGGTTCGGGTCAGCCCCAGCATTTT. Its translation is CASSSYGGSGQPQHF.

This chain links TRBV11-3 with TRBJ2-1, with 8 bases lining up with TRBD2. The CDR3 has 18 amino acids. The germline CDR1 and CDR2 sequences are SGHNT and YENEEA. V lost 1 base and J lost 8; bases outside the gene matches: 16. The CDR3 region is CASSLGFGGGTSGDEQFF. The CDR3 DNA follows: TGTGCCAGCAGCTTAGGCTTTGGGGGTGGGACTAGTGGCGATGAGCAGTTCTTC. Combining the CDR3 with reference TRBV11-3 and TRBJ2-1 gives the whole variable domain EAGVVQSPRYKIIEKKQPVAFWCNPISGHNTLYWYLQNLGQGPELLIRYENEEAVDDSQLPKDRFSAERLKGVDSTLKIQPAELGDSAVYLCASSLGFGGGTSGDEQFFGPGTRLTVL.

This chain joins TRBV7-1 and TRBJ2-7; 14 bases match TRBD2. TRBV7-1 is placed among ORFs of uncertain function. V shed 4 bases, J shed 1 base, and the junction held 3 bases outside the gene matches. CDR3 size: 16 residues. This CDR3 is CASSLGLAGVSYEQYV. The CDR3 DNA reads as TGTGCCAGCAGCTTGGGACTAGCGGGGGTATCCTACGAGCAGTACGTC.

The chain carries TRBV6-8 and TRBJ1-2, with D uncertain. V lost 2 bases to trimming and J lost 8 bases, with 12 bases between them. The CDR3 sequence is 13 residues long. Germline CDR1 and CDR2: MNHGY and SAAAGT. CDR3 protein: CASSYAEGGGYTF. CDR3 coding DNA: TGTGCCAGCAGTTACGCGGAGGGTGGGGGCTACACCTTC.

V gene TRBV6-8 combines with J gene TRBJ1-1; no clear D gene. Germline CDR1 and CDR2: MNHGY and SAAAGT. Deletions cut 7 bases from V and 2 bases from J, with 8 bases between. The CDR3 totals 12 residues. CDR3 in amino acids: CASTKLNTEAFF. For the CDR3, the DNA is TGTGCCAGCACGAAACTTAACACTGAAGCTTTCTTT.

The chain links TRBV12-5 to TRBJ2-3; D gene ambiguous. Germline V gene data show CDR1 as LGHNT and CDR2 as FRNRAP. V was cut by 0 bases and J by 1 base, with 2 bases left in between. CDR3 length: 13 amino acids. CDR3 sequence: CASGLVGTDTQYF. The DNA for the CDR3 is TGTGCTAGTGGTTTGGTAGGCACAGATACGCAGTATTTT.

J is TRBJ2-3 and V is TRBV28; 8 nucleotides line up with TRBD1. V was pared by 5 bases and J by 3 bases, with 4 bases of the junction left unmatched. Germline-derived CDR1 and CDR2 are MDHEN and SYDVKM. CDR3 length equals 14 residues. CDR3 protein: CASSRTGKTDTQYF. The CDR3 nucleotides are TGTGCCAGCAGTAGGACAGGGAAAACAGATACGCAGTATTTT.

This chain joins TRBV6-8 and TRBJ2-5, with TRBD2 matching 8 bases. Looked up from germline, CDR1 is MNHGY and CDR2 is SAAAGT. CDR3 size: 16 residues. V lost 4 bases, J lost 5 bases, and 12 bases stayed unmatched. CDR3 loop: CASSSISGGAGETQYF. For the CDR3, the DNA is TGTGCCAGCAGTTCAATCAGCGGGGGAGCTGGGGAGACCCAGTACTTC.

The count of this clone is one. The CDR3 coding sequence is TGTGCCAGCAGCCGTAGCGGGGGGAGCACAGATACGCAGTATTTT. This sequence encodes CASSRSGGSTDTQYF. The chain is built from TRBV7-7 and TRBJ2-3, with TRBD2 matching 10 bases. J gave up 0 bases and V 5 bases, and 2 bases lay outside the gene matches. CDR1 is SSHAT, CDR2 FNYEAQ, per germline (reference sequence). The CDR3 runs to 15 residues.

The chain links TRBV11-3 to TRBJ2-2; TRBD1 might be the D (5 bases). The germline V gene has CDR1 SGHNT and CDR2 YENEEA. This CDR3 has 17 amino acids. The V end lost 3 bases, the J end lost 6 bases, and 20 bases lay between the germline ends. The chain's CDR3 is CASSFTNTQGWAGELFF. CDR3 coding DNA: TGTGCCAGCAGCTTTACTAATACGCAGGGATGGGCCGGGGAGCTGTTTTTT.